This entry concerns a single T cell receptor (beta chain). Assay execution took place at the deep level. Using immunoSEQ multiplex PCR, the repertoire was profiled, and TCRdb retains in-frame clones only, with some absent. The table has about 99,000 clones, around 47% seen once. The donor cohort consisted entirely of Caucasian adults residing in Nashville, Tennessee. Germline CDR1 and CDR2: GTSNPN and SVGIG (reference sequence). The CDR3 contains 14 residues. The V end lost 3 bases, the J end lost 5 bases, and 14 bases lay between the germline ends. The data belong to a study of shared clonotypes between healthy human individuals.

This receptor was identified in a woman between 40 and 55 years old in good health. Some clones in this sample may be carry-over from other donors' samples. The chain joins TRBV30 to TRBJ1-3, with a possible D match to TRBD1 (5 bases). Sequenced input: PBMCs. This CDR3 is CAWRPYDSRNTIYF. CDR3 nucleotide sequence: TGTGCCTGGAGGCCCTACGACAGCAGAAACACCATATATTTT.